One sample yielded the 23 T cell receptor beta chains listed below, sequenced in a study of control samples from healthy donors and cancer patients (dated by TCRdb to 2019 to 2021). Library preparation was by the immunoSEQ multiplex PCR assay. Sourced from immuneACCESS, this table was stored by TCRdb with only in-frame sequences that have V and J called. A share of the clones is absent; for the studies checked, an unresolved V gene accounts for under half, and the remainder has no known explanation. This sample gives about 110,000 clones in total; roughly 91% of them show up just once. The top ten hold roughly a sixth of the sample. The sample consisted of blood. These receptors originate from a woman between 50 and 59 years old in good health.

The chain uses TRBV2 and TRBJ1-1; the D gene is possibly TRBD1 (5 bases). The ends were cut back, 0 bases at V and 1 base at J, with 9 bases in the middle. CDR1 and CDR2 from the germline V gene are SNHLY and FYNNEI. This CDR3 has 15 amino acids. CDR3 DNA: TGTGCCAGCAGTGAAGCGAGCACAGGGAACACTGAAGCTTTCTTT. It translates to CASSEASTGNTEAFF.

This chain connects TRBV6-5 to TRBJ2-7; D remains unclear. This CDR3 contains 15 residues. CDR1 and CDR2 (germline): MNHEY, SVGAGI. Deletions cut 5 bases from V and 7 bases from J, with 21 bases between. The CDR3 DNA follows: TGTGCCAGCAGTCCAACCATGGGTTCAAGGCCGGAGCAGTACGTC. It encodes CASSPTMGSRPEQYV.

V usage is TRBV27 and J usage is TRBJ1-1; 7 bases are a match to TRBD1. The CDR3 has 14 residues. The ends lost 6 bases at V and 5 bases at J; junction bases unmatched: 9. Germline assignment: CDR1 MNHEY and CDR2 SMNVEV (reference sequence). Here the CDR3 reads CASRMTGLETEAFF. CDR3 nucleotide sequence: TGTGCCAGCAGGATGACAGGGTTAGAGACTGAAGCTTTCTTT.

CDR3 in DNA: TGTGCCAGCAGCGGCGACAGGTACGAGCAGTACGTC. Translation: CASSGDRYEQYV. The chain combines TRBV12-3 or TRBV12-4 with TRBJ2-7; D perhaps matches TRBD1 (6 bases). The CDR3 is 12 amino acids. The V end was cut by 6 bases, the J end by 4 bases, with 10 bases between.

The CDR3 here is CASSLGGAELFGKLFF. In nucleotides, the CDR3 is TGTGCCAGCAGCTTAGGGGGAGCGGAACTCTTCGGAAAACTGTTTTTT. The chain links TRBV7-9 to TRBJ1-4; D is unclear. From germline, CDR1 is SEHNR and CDR2 FQNEAQ (reference sequence). Trimming took off 1 base at V and 10 bases at J, with 19 bases between the two ends. This CDR3 has 16 amino acids. Full variable domain (remainder filled in from reference TRBV7-9 and TRBJ1-4): DTGVSQNPRHKITKRGQNVTFRCDPISEHNRLYWYRQTLGQGPEFLTYFQNEAQLEKSRLLSDRFSAERPKGSFSTLEIQRTEQGDSAMYLCASSLGGAELFGKLFFGSGTQLSVL.

This CDR3 is CASRSTSGGYNEQFF. The CDR3 DNA reads TGTGCCAGCAGGTCAACTAGCGGGGGGTACAATGAGCAGTTCTTC. The chain employs TRBV6-5 and TRBJ2-1; 12 positions match TRBD2. Germline V gene data show CDR1 as MNHEY and CDR2 as SVGAGI. The CDR3 runs 15 residues. The trim removed 6 bases at V and 4 bases at J, leaving 4 bases unmatched.

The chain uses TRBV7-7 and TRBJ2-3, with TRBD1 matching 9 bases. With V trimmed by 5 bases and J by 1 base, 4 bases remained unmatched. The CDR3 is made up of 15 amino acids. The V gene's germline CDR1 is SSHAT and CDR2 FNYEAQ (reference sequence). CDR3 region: CASSHRGQGTDTQYF. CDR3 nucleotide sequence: TGTGCCAGCAGCCACAGGGGGCAGGGCACAGATACGCAGTATTTT.

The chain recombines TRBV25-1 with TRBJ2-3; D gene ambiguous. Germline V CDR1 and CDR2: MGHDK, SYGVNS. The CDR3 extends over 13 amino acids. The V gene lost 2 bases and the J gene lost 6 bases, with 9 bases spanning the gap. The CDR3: CASSEPVRDTQYF. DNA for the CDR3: TGTGCCAGCAGTGAACCGGTTCGGGATACGCAGTATTTT.

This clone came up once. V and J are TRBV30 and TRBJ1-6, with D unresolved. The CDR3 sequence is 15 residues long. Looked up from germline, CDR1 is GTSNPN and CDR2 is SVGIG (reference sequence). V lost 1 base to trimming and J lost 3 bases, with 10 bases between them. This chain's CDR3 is CAWSAPGSYNSPLHF. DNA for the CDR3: TGTGCCTGGAGTGCTCCCGGGAGCTATAATTCACCCCTCCACTTT.

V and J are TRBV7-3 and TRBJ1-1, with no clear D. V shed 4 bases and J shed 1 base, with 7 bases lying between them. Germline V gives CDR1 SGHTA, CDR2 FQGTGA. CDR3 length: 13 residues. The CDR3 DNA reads TGTGCCAGCAGCTCTGGCGAGAACACTGAAGCTTTCTTT. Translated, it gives CASSSGENTEAFF.

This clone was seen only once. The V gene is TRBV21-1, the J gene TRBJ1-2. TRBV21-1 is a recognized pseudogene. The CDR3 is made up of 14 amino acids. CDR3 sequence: CASLRGPGRYGYTF. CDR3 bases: TGTGCCAGCCTGAGGGGTCCCGGGAGGTATGGCTACACCTTC.

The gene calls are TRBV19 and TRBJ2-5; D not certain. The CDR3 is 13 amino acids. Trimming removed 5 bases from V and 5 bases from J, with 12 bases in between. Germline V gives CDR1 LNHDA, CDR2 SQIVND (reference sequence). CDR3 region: CASSPTSLETQYF. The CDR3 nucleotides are TGTGCCAGTAGTCCTACCTCCTTGGAGACCCAGTACTTC.

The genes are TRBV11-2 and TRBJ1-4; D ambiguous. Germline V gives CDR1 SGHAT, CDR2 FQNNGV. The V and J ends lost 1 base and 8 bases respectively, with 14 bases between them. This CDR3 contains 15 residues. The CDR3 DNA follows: TGTGCCAGCAGCTTAGGCCCCGTAGTACGGGAAAAACTGTTTTTT. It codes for CASSLGPVVREKLFF.

The CDR3 loop reads CASSGRTDYGYTF. The CDR3 nucleotides read TGTGCCAGCAGTGGGCGGACAGACTATGGCTACACCTTC. V gene TRBV27 combines with J gene TRBJ1-2, with D perhaps TRBD1 (6 bases). The germline V gene has CDR1 MNHEY and CDR2 SMNVEV (reference sequence). The ends were cut back, 5 bases at V and 3 bases at J, with 10 bases in the middle. The CDR3 sequence is 13 residues long.

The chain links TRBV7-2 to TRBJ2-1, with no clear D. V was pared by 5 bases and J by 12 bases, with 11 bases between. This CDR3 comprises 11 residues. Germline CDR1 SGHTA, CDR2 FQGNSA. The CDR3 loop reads CASSPSMWQFF. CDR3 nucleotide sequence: TGTGCCAGCAGCCCCAGCATGTGGCAGTTCTTC. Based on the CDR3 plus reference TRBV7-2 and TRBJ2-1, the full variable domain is GAGVSQSPSNKVTEKGKDVELRCDPISGHTALYWYRQSLGQGLEFLIYFQGNSAPDKSGLPSDRFSAERTGGSVSTLTIQRTQQEDSAVYLCASSPSMWQFFGPGTRLTVL.

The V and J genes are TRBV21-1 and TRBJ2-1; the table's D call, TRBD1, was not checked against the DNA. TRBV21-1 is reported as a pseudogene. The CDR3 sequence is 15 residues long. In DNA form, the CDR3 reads TGTGCCAGCAGCGACGGGACAGGGTTGTACAATGAGCAGTTCTTC. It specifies CASSDGTGLYNEQFF.

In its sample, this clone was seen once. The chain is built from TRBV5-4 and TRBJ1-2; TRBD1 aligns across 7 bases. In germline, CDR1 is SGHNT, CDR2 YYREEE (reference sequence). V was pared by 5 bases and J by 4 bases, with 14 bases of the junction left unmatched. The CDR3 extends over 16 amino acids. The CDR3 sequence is CASRSGQPPSVYGYTF. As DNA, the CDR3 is TGTGCCAGCAGATCGGGACAGCCGCCCTCGGTCTATGGCTACACCTTC.

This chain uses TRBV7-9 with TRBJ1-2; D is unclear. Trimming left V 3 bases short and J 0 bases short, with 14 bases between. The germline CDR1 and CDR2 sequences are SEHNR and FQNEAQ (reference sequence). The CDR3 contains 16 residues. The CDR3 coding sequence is TGTGCCAGCAGCTTCCTGGACTGGAAGGCTAACTATGGCTACACCTTC. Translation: CASSFLDWKANYGYTF.

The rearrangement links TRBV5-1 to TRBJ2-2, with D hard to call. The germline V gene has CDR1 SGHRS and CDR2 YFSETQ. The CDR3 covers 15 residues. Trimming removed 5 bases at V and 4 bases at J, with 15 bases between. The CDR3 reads CASRLQASITGELFF. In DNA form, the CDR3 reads TGCGCCAGCAGACTTCAAGCGTCCATCACCGGGGAGCTGTTTTTT.

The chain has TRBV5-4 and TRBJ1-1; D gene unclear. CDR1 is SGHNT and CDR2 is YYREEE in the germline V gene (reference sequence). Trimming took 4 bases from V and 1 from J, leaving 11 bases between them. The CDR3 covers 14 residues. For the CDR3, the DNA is TGTGCCAGCAGCCGTGACATGGGGAACACTGAAGCTTTCTTT. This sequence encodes CASSRDMGNTEAFF.

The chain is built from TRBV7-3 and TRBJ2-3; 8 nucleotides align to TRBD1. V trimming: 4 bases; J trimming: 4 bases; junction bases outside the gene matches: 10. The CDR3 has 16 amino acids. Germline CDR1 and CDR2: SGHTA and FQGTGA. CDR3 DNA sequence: TGTGCCAGCAGCTCCGGAGTCCAGGGGGCCGCAGATACGCAGTATTTT. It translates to CASSSGVQGAADTQYF.

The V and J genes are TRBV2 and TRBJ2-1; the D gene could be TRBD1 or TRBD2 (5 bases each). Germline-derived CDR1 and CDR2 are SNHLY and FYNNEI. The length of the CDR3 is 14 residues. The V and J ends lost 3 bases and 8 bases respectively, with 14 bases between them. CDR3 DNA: TGTGCCAGCAGTGATTCTAGCTTGGGGGATGAGCAGTTCTTC. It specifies CASSDSSLGDEQFF. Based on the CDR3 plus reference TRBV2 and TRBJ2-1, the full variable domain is EPEVTQTPSHQVTQMGQEVILRCVPISNHLYFYWYRQILGQKVEFLVSFYNNEISEKSEIFDDQFSVERPDGSNFTLKIRSTKLEDSAMYFCASSDSSLGDEQFFGPGTRLTVL.

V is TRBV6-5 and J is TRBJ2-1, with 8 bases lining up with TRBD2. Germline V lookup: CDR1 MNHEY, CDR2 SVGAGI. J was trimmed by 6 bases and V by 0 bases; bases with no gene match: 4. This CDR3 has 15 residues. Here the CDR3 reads CASSYSGGGSNEQFF. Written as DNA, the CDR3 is TGTGCCAGCAGTTACTCCGGGGGGGGCAGCAATGAGCAGTTCTTC.